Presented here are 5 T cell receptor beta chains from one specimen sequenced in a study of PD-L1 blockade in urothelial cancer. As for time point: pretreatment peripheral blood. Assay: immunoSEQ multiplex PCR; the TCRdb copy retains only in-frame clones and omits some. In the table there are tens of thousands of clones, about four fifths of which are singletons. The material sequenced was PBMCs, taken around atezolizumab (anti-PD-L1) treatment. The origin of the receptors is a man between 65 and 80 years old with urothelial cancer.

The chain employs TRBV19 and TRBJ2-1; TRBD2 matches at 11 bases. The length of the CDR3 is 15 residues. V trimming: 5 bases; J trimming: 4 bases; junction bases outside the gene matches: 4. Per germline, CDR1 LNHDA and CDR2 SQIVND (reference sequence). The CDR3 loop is CASSATSGTYNEQFF. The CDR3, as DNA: TGTGCCAGTAGTGCGACTAGCGGGACGTACAATGAGCAGTTCTTC.

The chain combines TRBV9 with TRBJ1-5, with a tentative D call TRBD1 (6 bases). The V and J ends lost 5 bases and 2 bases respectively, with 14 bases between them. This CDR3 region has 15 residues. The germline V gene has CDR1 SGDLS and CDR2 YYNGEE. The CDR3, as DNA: TGTGCCAGCAGTGGGGACATCGGAGGCAATCAGCCCCAGCATTTT. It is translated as CASSGDIGGNQPQHF.

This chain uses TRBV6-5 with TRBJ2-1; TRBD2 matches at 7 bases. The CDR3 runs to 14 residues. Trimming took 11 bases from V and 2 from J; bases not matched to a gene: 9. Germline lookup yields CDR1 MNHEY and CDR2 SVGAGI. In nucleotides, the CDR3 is TGTGCCGTCCGGATAGCGGGCGCCTACAATGAGCAGTTCTTC. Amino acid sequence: CAVRIAGAYNEQFF.

For the CDR3, the DNA is TGTGCCAGCAGCTTGGGGTCAGGGGGTTACACTGAAGCTTTCTTT. It is translated as CASSLGSGGYTEAFF. The chain has TRBV5-6 and TRBJ1-1; 7 nucleotides agree with TRBD1. The V gene end was trimmed by 0 bases and the J gene end by 3 bases; junction bases not matched to a gene: 5. CDR3 length: 15 residues. In germline, CDR1 is SGHDT, CDR2 YYEEEE.

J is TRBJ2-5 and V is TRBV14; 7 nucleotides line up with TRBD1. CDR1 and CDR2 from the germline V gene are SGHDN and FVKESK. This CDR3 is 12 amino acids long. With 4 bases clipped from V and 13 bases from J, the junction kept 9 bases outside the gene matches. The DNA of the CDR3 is TGTGCCAGCAGCCCTCGGGACAGCCCTCTGTACTTC. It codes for CASSPRDSPLYF.